This T cell receptor beta chain was sequenced for a study of T-cell memory formation after mild COVID-19 (dated by TCRdb to the early 2020s). As for the study more broadly: TCR sequence clusters from the two donors were found to be largely donor specific. The cohort was made up of two young adult volunteers, one female and one male, who were previously healthy. In a couple of donors, T-cell clones that expanded and contracted after mild COVID-19 were tracked by sequencing TCRalpha and TCRbeta repertoires over time.

PBMCs were isolated by Ficoll-Paque density gradient centrifugation. Results and caveats for the whole study, not just this receptor: Some responding clones were found in pre-infection memory, which suggests that pre-existing cross-reactive memory T cells took part in the SARS-CoV-2 response. SARS-CoV-2 specificity of the second-wave clones peaking on day 37 was not confirmed. Contracting CD4+ clones turned up mainly in the CM and EM memory subsets, whereas EMRA was where CD8+ clones were enriched. Balanced CD4/CD8 phenotypes were observed for clones contracting from day 15 to 85, whereas a bias towards CD4+ was observed for a second wave of clones expanding from day 15 to 37. Only two mild cases were covered in the study, and larger cohorts including severe cases with pre-infection samples were considered necessary.

Sequencing was performed on an Illumina NovaSeq 6000. TCRalpha and TCRbeta cDNA libraries were built by 5'RACE with constant-segment primers, adding sample barcodes and unique molecular identifiers. Trizol reagent was used to extract RNA from every sample. Libraries were amplified in two PCR steps, with a second sample barcode and Illumina TruSeq adapters added in the second step. Libraries were sequenced on an Illumina NovaSeq with 2 x 150 bp paired-end reads. In the paper's pipeline: With migec v1.2.7, reads were demultiplexed and then collapsed into UMI-guided consensus sequences. Using mixcr v2.1.11, the UMI consensuses were aligned to TRA and TRB V and J templates and assembled into clonotypes. A clonotype was counted as expanded or contracted only if both edgeR and NoisET called the change significant, with noise models trained on biological replicates. For edgeR calls, a false discovery rate-adjusted p below 0.01 and a log2 fold-change threshold of 1 were applied. As an exploratory analysis of dynamics, max-normalized trajectories of the 1000 most abundant clonotypes were examined by PCA with hierarchical clustering. Separately sequenced CD4+ and CD8+ repertoires were used to assign the CD4 or CD8 phenotype of responding clones. Starting from the raw public reads, TCRdb applied fastp trimming at Q25, assembled clones with MiXCR and retained in-frame beta chains. All rows with the same CDR3 protein become a single entry with the most common DNA and genes. The V and J calls shown here were made by TCRdb, not taken from the authors' results. The sample table shows about 360,000 distinct CDR3 sequences, and approximately 15% are seen once. Of the sample, 22% is held by the ten largest clones.

Sequences SGHVS (CDR1) and FQNEAQ (CDR2) are obtained from the germline V gene. The CDR3 goes from the cysteine to the phenylalanine over 15 residues. CDR3 DNA only is kept here, 45 bases in frame from base 1. V lost 5 bases and J lost 2 bases, and the count of bases not matched to a germline gene is 9. A word on this clonotype: Its antigen has not been determined. No base quality information exists; no much larger clone differs at one position.

The rearranged chain carries TRBV7-8 and TRBJ2-7; 7 bases in the middle match TRBD1. The sample consisted of PBMCs or a T cell subset sorted from them (not recorded which). This TCR was sampled from a man aged 18-30 years who had mild COVID-19 (a few samples of this study predate the infection). The sample titles of this study are shuffled in the database, so cell type and time point are left out; the donor was told from shared clones. The CDR3: CASSTLGQAAYEQYF. In nucleotide form, the sequence is TGTGCCAGCAGCACTCTTGGACAGGCCGCCTACGAGCAGTACTTC.